This TCR beta chain was captured by sequencing in a study of HIV-infected patients and healthy controls. The overall study: CD4 counts in about 85% of the 16 patients increased modestly yet significantly but stayed below normal.

Reverse transcription used about 500 ng RNA and constant-region primers for alpha and beta. Using multiplexing indices, alpha and beta chain libraries were generated apart by chain-specific third strand synthesis. One entry per CDR3 protein, called by TCRdb with MiXCR from the 5' RACE reads. Of approximately 10,000 distinct CDR3 sequences listed, about 7.3% are singletons. Whole blood was used without fractionation, so all unsorted peripheral T cells were included. Donors lacked febrile or AIDS-related illness, tumors, and hepatitis B or C coinfection. V shed 6 bases and J 4 bases; nucleotides not matched to a gene: 3. Germline V gene sequence: CDR1 WSHSY, CDR2 SAAADI. This CDR3 is 13 amino acids long.

The starting material was blood, obtained before antiretroviral therapy. The clonotype was recovered from an adult with HIV infection. The donor label of this sample is uncertain. This rearrangement joins TRBV10-2 to TRBJ1-1, with 9 bases matching TRBD1. The chain's CDR3 is CASRLGQGTEAFF. The CDR3 DNA is TGCGCCAGCAGACTGGGACAGGGCACTGAAGCTTTCTTT.